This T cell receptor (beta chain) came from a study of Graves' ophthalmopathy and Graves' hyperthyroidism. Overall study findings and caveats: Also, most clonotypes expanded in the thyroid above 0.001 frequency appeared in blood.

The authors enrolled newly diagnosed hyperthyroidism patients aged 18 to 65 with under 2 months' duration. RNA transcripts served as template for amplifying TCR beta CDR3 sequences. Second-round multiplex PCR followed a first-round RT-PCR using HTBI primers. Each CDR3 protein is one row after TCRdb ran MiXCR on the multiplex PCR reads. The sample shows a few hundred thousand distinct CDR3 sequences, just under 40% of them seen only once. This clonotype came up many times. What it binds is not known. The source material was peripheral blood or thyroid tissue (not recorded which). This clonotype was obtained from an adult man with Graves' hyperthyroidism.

The CDR3 here is CASSEQGATEAFF. In DNA, the CDR3 is TGTGCCAGCAGTGAGCAGGGGGCCACTGAAGCTTTCTTT. The V and J genes are TRBV2 and TRBJ1-1, with 8 bases aligning to TRBD1. Germline CDR1 is SNHLY and CDR2 is FYNNEI. V trimming: 3 bases; J trimming: 4 bases; junction bases outside the gene matches: 1. CDR3 length: 13 amino acids.